This TCR beta chain is from a study of breast tumors, draining lymph nodes, adjacent tissues. In TCRdb, the multiplex PCR reads were re-called with MiXCR into one record per CDR3 protein. The sample lists about 130,000 distinct CDR3 sequences, about a fifth seen once, with 2.6% in the top ten. In its sample, this clonotype was seen once. Axillary draining lymph nodes of breast cancer patients supplied the node samples. Germline V gives CDR1 KGHDR, CDR2 SFDVKD. Losses at the gene ends were 5 bases for V and 7 bases for J; bases not matched to a gene: 3. There are 13 residues in the CDR3. The V call is TRBV24-1, the J call TRBJ1-2; 10 positions agree with TRBD1. Sequences were obtained from axillary lymph node tissue. The sequence was obtained from a female donor with breast cancer. Some clones in this sample may be carry-over from other donors' samples. The CDR3 sequence: CATSGTGGAGYTF. In nucleotides, the CDR3 is TGTGCCACCAGTGGGACAGGGGGTGCTGGCTACACCTTC.